These 24 T cell receptor beta chains were sequenced from one sample in a study of T cells in Graves' hyperthyroidism and ophthalmopathy. Researchers amplified the TCR beta CDR3 regions from RNA transcripts. The HTBI set primed first-round TCR CDR3 RT-PCR. TCRdb passed the multiplex PCR reads through MiXCR, listing each CDR3 protein once. This sample carries about 720,000 distinct CDR3 sequences, about a sixth of them seen once, and the ten largest clones take under 9.5%. The source material was blood. The receptors originated from a young man with Graves' hyperthyroidism.

This clonotype was observed a few times. This rearrangement joins TRBV15 to TRBJ2-5; D remains ambiguous. The ends were cut back, 0 bases at V and 1 base at J, with 9 bases in the middle. This CDR3 spans 15 amino acids. Germline V gives CDR1 LNHNV, CDR2 YYDKDF (reference sequence). CDR3 coding DNA: TGTGCCACCAGCAGAGAAAGGGCAGCCCAAGAGACCCAGTACTTC. Its protein product is CATSRERAAQETQYF.

This clonotype appeared many times. The rearrangement joins TRBV4-2 to TRBJ1-1, with unresolved D. From germline, CDR1 is LGHNA and CDR2 YNFKEQ. Trimming stripped 1 base from V and 0 bases from J, with 6 bases between. This CDR3 region has 14 residues. CDR3 sequence reads: CASSQGQLNTEAFF. The CDR3 bases are TGTGCCAGCAGCCAAGGGCAGCTGAACACTGAAGCTTTCTTT.

Many counts were recorded for this clonotype. The V call is TRBV28, the J call TRBJ1-1; the D is unclear. The CDR3 is made up of 12 amino acids. Per the germline V gene, CDR1 is MDHEN and CDR2 is SYDVKM. V gave up 6 bases and J gave up 6 bases, with 11 bases separating them. The DNA for the CDR3 is TGTGCCAGCAGCCTTCGGACGGCTGAAGCTTTCTTT. Translation gives CASSLRTAEAFF.

This clonotype was seen just once. The chain uses TRBV27 and TRBJ1-5, with 9 bases that match TRBD1. V shed 4 bases, J shed 5 bases, and the junction held 9 bases outside the gene matches. The CDR3 is 16 amino acids. CDR1 is MNHEY, CDR2 SMNVEV, per germline (reference sequence). The CDR3 DNA follows: TGTGCCAGCAGTTACACACCGGGACAGGGCGATCAGCCCCAGCATTTT. This codes for CASSYTPGQGDQPQHF.

This clonotype came up many times. CDR3 nucleotide sequence: TGTGCCAGCAGTTCGATGCCCTCAATGGGGGAGACCCAGTACTTC. It specifies CASSSMPSMGETQYF. This chain links TRBV27 with TRBJ2-5; D is uncertain. Germline V lookup: CDR1 MNHEY, CDR2 SMNVEV (reference sequence). The CDR3 totals 15 residues. Deletions cut 4 bases from V and 5 bases from J, with 17 bases between.

This clonotype was counted between two and nine times. The genes are TRBV2 and TRBJ2-3; 7 nucleotides align to TRBD2. Germline values: CDR1 SNHLY, CDR2 FYNNEI. Germline trimming cut 7 bases from V and 5 bases from J; bases unmatched to any gene: 3. The CDR3 is 12 residues long. CDR3 sequence: CASMGGLDTQYF. The CDR3 region has the DNA TGTGCCAGCATGGGGGGGTTAGATACGCAGTATTTT. The full variable domain, in which reference TRBV2 and TRBJ2-3 provide the parts outside the CDR3, is EPEVTQTPSHQVTQMGQEVILRCVPISNHLYFYWYRQILGQKVEFLVSFYNNEISEKSEIFDDQFSVERPDGSNFTLKIRSTKLEDSAMYFCASMGGLDTQYFGPGTRLTVL.

V is TRBV7-9 and J is TRBJ1-4; perhaps TRBD1 as D (5 bases). CDR1 and CDR2 from the germline V gene are SEHNR and FQNEAQ (reference sequence). V dropped 3 bases and J dropped 0 bases, with 17 bases sitting between them. CDR3 length: 18 amino acids. The CDR3 sequence is CASSFPSNGTATNEKLFF. DNA for the CDR3: TGTGCCAGCAGCTTCCCATCAAATGGGACTGCAACTAATGAAAAACTGTTTTTT. The whole variable domain, filled in from reference TRBV7-9 and TRBJ1-4, reads DTGVSQNPRHKITKRGQNVTFRCDPISEHNRLYWYRQTLGQGPEFLTYFQNEAQLEKSRLLSDRFSAERPKGSFSTLEIQRTEQGDSAMYLCASSFPSNGTATNEKLFFGSGTQLSVL.

The sample holds many counts of this clonotype. The chain recombines TRBV27 with TRBJ2-5, with TRBD2 matching 7 bases. V shed 7 bases and J 1 base; nucleotides not matched to a gene: 3. CDR3 length: 13 residues. CDR1 and CDR2 from the germline V gene are MNHEY and SMNVEV (reference sequence). DNA of the CDR3: TGTGCCAGCAAACTAGCGCTCCAAGAGACCCAGTACTTC. This translates into CASKLALQETQYF.

The V gene is TRBV6-2 or TRBV6-3, the J gene TRBJ2-1; D uncertain. Germline V lookup: CDR1 MNHEY, CDR2 SVGEGT. V lost 5 bases to trimming and J lost 9 bases, with 8 bases between them. The CDR3 spans 11 residues. CDR3 loop: CASSLLFEQFF. The CDR3 bases are TGTGCCAGCAGTCTCCTATTTGAGCAGTTCTTC.

The chain has TRBV20-1 and TRBJ2-1; D uncertain. In germline, CDR1 is DFQATT, CDR2 SNEGSKA (reference sequence). CDR3 length: 16 amino acids. Trimming cost V 0 bases and J 7 bases, with 19 bases left between them. The CDR3: CSARDVGPSAPNEQFF. The CDR3 nucleotides read TGCAGTGCTAGAGATGTCGGGCCATCAGCCCCGAATGAGCAGTTCTTC.

This chain links TRBV20-1 with TRBJ1-6, with D possibly matching TRBD1 (6 bases). Trimming pared 1 base from V and 7 bases from J, leaving 11 bases between. The germline CDR1 and CDR2 sequences are DFQATT and SNEGSKA (reference sequence). CDR3 length equals 14 residues. The CDR3 nucleotides are TGCAGTGCTAGAGGCAGGGGAGGAAATTCACCCCTCCACTTT. It yields the protein CSARGRGGNSPLHF.

This clonotype was seen a few times. The J gene is TRBJ2-3, the V gene TRBV20-1, with 10 bases aligning to TRBD1. V was clipped by 5 bases and J by 2 bases; unmatched bases: 4. Germline V gene sequence: CDR1 DFQATT, CDR2 SNEGSKA (reference sequence). This CDR3 is built from 14 residues. CDR3 nucleotide sequence: TGCAGTGCTGACGGGACAGGGGACACAGATACGCAGTATTTT. Protein product: CSADGTGDTDTQYF.

This clonotype was counted at least ten times. Compared with germline, one end of the junction differs, possibly owing to a read error. The chain combines TRBV19 with TRBJ2-3; no clear D. CDR1 is LNHDA, CDR2 SQIVND, per germline (reference sequence). The length of the CDR3 is 15 residues. This CDR3 is CASTIGRKDLDTQYF. The DNA for the CDR3 is TGTGCCAGTACTATAGGACGTAAGGATTTGGATACGCAGTATTTT.

A few counts support this clonotype. The chain combines TRBV19 with TRBJ2-7, with D perhaps matching TRBD1 (5 bases). CDR1 and CDR2 (germline): LNHDA, SQIVND (reference sequence). Trimming shortened V by 7 bases and J by 2 bases, and 18 bases separated the two germline ends. The CDR3 runs 15 residues. The CDR3 is CASTPGHSLTYEQYF. The DNA of the CDR3 is TGTGCCAGTACCCCAGGACATTCTCTAACCTACGAGCAGTACTTC.

There are many counts of this clonotype. A junction end diverges from the germline sequence, so it may reflect a read error. The rearrangement uses TRBV12-3 or TRBV12-4 and TRBJ2-1; D is perhaps TRBD2 (5 bases). The CDR3 is 15 residues long. CDR3 DNA: TGTGCCAGCAGTCTAGCAACTTTCTCCTACAATGAGCAGTTCTTC. This codes for CASSLATFSYNEQFF.

This clonotype came up a few times. The rearrangement uses TRBV6-2 or TRBV6-3 and TRBJ1-5; unclear D gene. This CDR3 has 15 residues. Trimming cost V 3 bases and J 4 bases, with 13 bases left between them. Germline assignment: CDR1 MNHEY and CDR2 SVGEGT. The CDR3 bases are TGTGCCAGCAGTTATCTTCCGGCCAGGAATCAGCCCCAGCATTTT. Its translation: CASSYLPARNQPQHF.

The chain joins TRBV18 to TRBJ2-3, with D hard to call. The V end lost 0 bases, the J end lost 2 bases, and 9 bases lay between the germline ends. The CDR3 totals 15 residues. CDR1 KGHSH and CDR2 LQKENI come from the germline V gene. In nucleotides, the CDR3 is TGTGCCAGCTCACCACCACATGGGGACACAGATACGCAGTATTTT. Protein sequence: CASSPPHGDTDTQYF.

This clonotype was observed at least ten times. The chain links TRBV20-1 to TRBJ2-7; the match to TRBD2 covers 8 bases. This CDR3 comprises 14 residues. The V gene end was trimmed by 3 bases and the J gene end by 7 bases; junction bases not matched to a gene: 11. In germline, CDR1 is DFQATT, CDR2 SNEGSKA (reference sequence). This chain's CDR3 is CSASRLAPGKEQYF. The CDR3 DNA reads TGCAGTGCTAGCCGACTAGCGCCCGGCAAGGAGCAGTACTTC.

Only a few counts were recorded for this clonotype. V usage is TRBV12-5 and J usage is TRBJ2-7; D perhaps matches TRBD1 (6 bases). Trimming removed 2 bases at V and 7 bases at J, with 6 bases between. CDR1 and CDR2 from the germline V gene are LGHNT and FRNRAP. The CDR3 consists of 11 residues. The CDR3 spells CASGLQGEQYF. CDR3 nucleotide sequence: TGTGCTAGTGGTTTGCAGGGGGAGCAGTACTTC.

This chain links TRBV27 with TRBJ1-1; no firm D call. The germline gives CDR1 MNHEY, CDR2 SMNVEV (reference sequence). The V end was cut by 5 bases, the J end by 6 bases, with 10 bases between. This CDR3 region has 12 residues. DNA of the CDR3: TGTGCCAGCAGTCTAAAATTCTCTGAAGCTTTCTTT. It translates to CASSLKFSEAFF.

At least ten counts were recorded for this clonotype. The V and J genes are TRBV5-6 and TRBJ2-4; D is undetermined. This CDR3 has 12 amino acids. CDR1 SGHDT and CDR2 YYEEEE come from the germline V gene. Trimming left V 4 bases short and J 8 bases short, with 10 bases between. DNA of the CDR3: TGTGCCAGCAGCACTCTTGAGGACATTCAGTACTTC. Protein sequence: CASSTLEDIQYF.

The DNA for the CDR3 is TGTGCCAGCAGCTTAGAGGGTAATGGTGAAAAACTGTTTTTT. It is translated as CASSLEGNGEKLFF. The chain combines TRBV7-6 with TRBJ1-4, with no clear D. V was clipped by 1 base and J by 7 bases, with 10 bases between them. Germline V gene data show CDR1 as SGHVS and CDR2 as FNYEAQ. The CDR3 sequence is 14 residues long.

This clonotype was recorded many times. This sequence joins TRBV12-3 or TRBV12-4 and TRBJ2-1; D gene ambiguous. This CDR3 spans 15 amino acids. Trimming cost V 2 bases and J 2 bases, with 10 bases left between them. The CDR3: CASSLRGSAYNEQFF. The CDR3 DNA is TGTGCCAGCAGTTTACGAGGTTCCGCCTACAATGAGCAGTTCTTC.

This clonotype was detected many times. The gene calls are TRBV12-3 or TRBV12-4 and TRBJ2-3; possibly TRBD1 for D (5 bases). Trimming pared 6 bases from V and 4 bases from J, leaving 14 bases between. This CDR3 has 14 amino acids. The CDR3 region has the DNA TGTGCCAGCAGCTTAAATCCAGGGCCAGATACGCAGTATTTT. Translation gives CASSLNPGPDTQYF.